The clone carrying this TCR beta chain came up once. This entry is derived from a study of radiation and T cells in renal cell carcinoma. The time point was: blood 4 weeks post-SBRT, at nephrectomy. Regarding treatment: 15 Gy SBRT to primary tumor, nephrectomy 4 weeks later. Nephrectomy followed 15 Gy stereotactic body radiation by 4 weeks. With 2 bases clipped from V and 4 bases from J, the junction kept 6 bases outside the gene matches. CDR3 length: 15 amino acids. The germline V gene has CDR1 MNHEY and CDR2 SMNVEV (reference sequence). This table comes from immunoSEQ multiplex PCR, and its TCRdb copy is limited to in-frame clones, with some not included. The sample contains about 86,000 clones, about 82% of which appear only once.

Material: blood, obtained from a patient whose treatment included radiotherapy and nephrectomy. This TCR was sampled from a man aged 50 to 60 with renal cell carcinoma. This chain uses TRBV27 with TRBJ2-7; 9 nucleotides line up with TRBD2. The CDR3 DNA reads as TGTGCCAGCAGTTTAGGAGCGGGGGGTCGTTACGAGCAGTACTTC. It codes for CASSLGAGGRYEQYF.